This T cell receptor beta chain was documented in a study of PD-1 blockade in classical Hodgkin lymphoma. In the case of this clone: Its antigen is not identified.

General observations from the study: Only CD4+ TCR diversity, not CD8+, had risen significantly by C4D1. Diminished baseline TCR diversity has been reported in newly diagnosed patients relative to healthy donors. Complete responders showed a baseline diversity that resembled the diversity of newly diagnosed patients.

Relapse after autologous stem cell transplantation occurred in every patient, and brentuximab vedotin exposure varied. Best responses were complete response, partial response or progressive disease. Trimming cost V 2 bases and J 4 bases, with 12 bases left between them. From germline, CDR1 is MNHNS and CDR2 SASEGT. The CDR3 runs to 14 residues. Only in-frame clones appear in the TCRdb table, and some are missing; sequencing was by immunoSEQ multiplex PCR. Here the sample spans 30,000 to 40,000 clones, just over 75% being singletons. The sample consisted of peripheral blood mononuclear cells (PBMCs), taken before the second cycle of nivolumab. The receptor comes from a human donor with classical Hodgkin lymphoma. This chain joins TRBV6-1 and TRBJ2-7; TRBD1 might be the D (7 bases). Here the CDR3 DNA reads TGTGCCAGCAGTGAACTCCAGGGGGGATACGAGCAGTACTTC. Translating gives CASSELQGGYEQYF.